This T cell receptor (beta chain) was documented in a study of blood T cells in healthy people across ages. Germline CDR1 is SGHRS and CDR2 is YFSETQ. V was clipped by 2 bases and J by 4 bases; unmatched bases: 9. The CDR3 has 16 residues. This clonotype was counted only a few times. Sample-barcoded 5' priming and a J-beta primer mix drove a second PCR of about 6 to 12 cycles. MiXCR, run by TCRdb on the 5' RACE reads, gives a single entry per CDR3 protein. The sample holds roughly 900,000 distinct CDR3 sequences, around 48% seen once. This receptor was identified in a man aged 25 to 40 in good health. Sequenced: blood. This rearrangement joins TRBV5-1 to TRBJ2-3; TRBD2 matches 8 bases. This chain's CDR3 is CASSFSAGGAADTQYF. The CDR3 region has the DNA TGCGCCAGCAGCTTCAGCGCCGGGGGGGCAGCAGATACGCAGTATTTT. Filled out from reference TRBV5-1 and TRBJ2-3, the complete variable domain reads KAGVTQTPRYLIKTRGQQVTLSCSPISGHRSVSWYQQTPGQGLQFLFEYFSETQRNKGNFPGRFSGRQFSNSRSEMNVSTLELGDSALYLCASSFSAGGAADTQYFGPGTRLTVL.